This T cell receptor beta chain was documented in a study of T cells in localized non-small cell lung cancer. Study-wide findings and caveats: In adjacent lung, a median roughly 57 of the top 100 tumor clones were found.

As concerns this clone: Its cognate antigen is unknown.

V gave up 2 bases and J gave up 7 bases; unmatched junction bases: 10. Germline loops: CDR1 MDHEN, CDR2 SYDVKM. The length of the CDR3 is 16 residues. Produced via immunoSEQ multiplex PCR; TCRdb's table is partial and in-frame only. The sample includes about 19,000 clones, 83% of them seen just once. Sequencing was performed on peripheral blood, taken before any cancer treatment. This clonotype was sampled from a man aged 35 to 69 with stage I lung adenocarcinoma. The chain carries TRBV28 and TRBJ1-2, with 10 bases that match TRBD1. CDR3 loop: CASSLTLRTGGRGYTF. Written as DNA, the CDR3 is TGTGCCAGCAGTTTAACCCTCCGGACAGGGGGTCGTGGCTACACCTTC.